The subject of this entry is one T cell receptor beta chain. The antigen is undetermined. This sample is part of a study of T cell responses to AZD1222 COVID-19 vaccine. Study outcomes and limitations: Seropositive status at baseline applied to only six AZD1222 recipients. Donor demographics were predominantly white British with a female majority; clonal diversity may be underestimated. Spike was spanned by vaccine-associated CD4 TCRs, with dominance at 160-218 and 743-854. After two AZD1222 doses, spike-specific TCR breadth and depth rose versus day 0.

This CDR3 spans 12 amino acids. CDR1 is GTSNPN and CDR2 is SVGIG in the germline V gene (reference sequence). J was trimmed by 5 bases and V by 3 bases; bases with no gene match: 2. Using immunoSEQ multiplex PCR, the repertoire was profiled, and TCRdb retains in-frame clones only, with some absent. Among some 130,000 clones listed, roughly 93% were seen once. The chain combines TRBV30 with TRBJ2-5; the match to TRBD1 covers 8 bases. The TCR sequence derives from an adult who received the AZD1222 COVID-19 vaccine. This specimen was peripheral blood, taken 28 days after the second AZD1222 dose. For the CDR3, the DNA is TGTGCCTGGAGGACAGGGGCCGAGACCCAGTACTTC. Its protein product is CAWRTGAETQYF.